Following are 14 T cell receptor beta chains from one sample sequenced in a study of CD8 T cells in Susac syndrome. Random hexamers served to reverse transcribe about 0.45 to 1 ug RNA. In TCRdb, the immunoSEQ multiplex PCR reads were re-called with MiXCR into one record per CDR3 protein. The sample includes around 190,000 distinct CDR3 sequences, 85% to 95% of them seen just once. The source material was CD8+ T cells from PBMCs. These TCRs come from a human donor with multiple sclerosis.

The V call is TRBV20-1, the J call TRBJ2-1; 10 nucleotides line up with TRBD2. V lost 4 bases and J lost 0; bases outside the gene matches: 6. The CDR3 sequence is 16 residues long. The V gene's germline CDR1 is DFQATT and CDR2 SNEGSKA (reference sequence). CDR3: CSATPPSGSSYNEQFF. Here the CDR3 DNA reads TGCAGTGCTACTCCTCCTAGCGGGAGCTCCTACAATGAGCAGTTCTTC.

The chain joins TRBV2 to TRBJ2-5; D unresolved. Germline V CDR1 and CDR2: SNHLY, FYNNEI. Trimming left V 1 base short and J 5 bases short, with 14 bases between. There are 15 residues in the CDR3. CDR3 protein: CASSEGADFPETQYF. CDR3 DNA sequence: TGTGCCAGCAGTGAAGGCGCCGACTTTCCGGAGACCCAGTACTTC.

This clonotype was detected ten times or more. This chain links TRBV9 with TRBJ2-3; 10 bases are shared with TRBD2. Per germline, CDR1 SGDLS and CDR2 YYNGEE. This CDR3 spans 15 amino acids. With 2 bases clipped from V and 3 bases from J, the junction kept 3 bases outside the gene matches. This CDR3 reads CASSVSGGRTDTQYF. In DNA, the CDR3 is TGTGCCAGCAGCGTTAGCGGGGGGCGTACAGATACGCAGTATTTT. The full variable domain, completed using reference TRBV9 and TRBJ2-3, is DSGVTQTPKHLITATGQRVTLRCSPRSGDLSVYWYQQSLDQGLQFLIQYYNGEERAKGNILERFSAQQFPDLHSELNLSSLELGDSALYFCASSVSGGRTDTQYFGPGTRLTVL.

CDR3 protein: CSARIRGELFF. The CDR3 nucleotides read TGCAGTGCTAGAATTCGGGGGGAGCTGTTTTTT. The chain recombines TRBV20-1 with TRBJ2-2; no reliable D call. Germline V lookup: CDR1 DFQATT, CDR2 SNEGSKA (reference sequence). The CDR3 sequence is 11 residues long. Trimming removed 2 bases at V and 8 bases at J, with 6 bases between.

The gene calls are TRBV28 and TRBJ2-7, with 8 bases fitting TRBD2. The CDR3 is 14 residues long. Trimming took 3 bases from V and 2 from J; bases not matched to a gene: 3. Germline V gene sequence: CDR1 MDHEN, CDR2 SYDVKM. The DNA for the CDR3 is TGTGCCAGCAGTTTGCCGGGACTAGCCTACGAGCAGTACTTC. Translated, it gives CASSLPGLAYEQYF. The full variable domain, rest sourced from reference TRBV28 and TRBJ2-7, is DVKVTQSSRYLVKRTGEKVFLECVQDMDHENMFWYRQDPGLGLRLIYFSYDVKMKEKGDIPEGYSVSREKKERFSLILESASTNQTSMYLCASSLPGLAYEQYFGPGTRLTVT.

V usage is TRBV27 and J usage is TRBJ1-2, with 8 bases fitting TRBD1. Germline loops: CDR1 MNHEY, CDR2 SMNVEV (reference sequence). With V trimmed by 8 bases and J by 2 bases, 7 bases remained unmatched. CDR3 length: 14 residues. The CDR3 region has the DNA TGTGCCAGCTTTAGGAGACAGGGGAACTATGGCTACACCTTC. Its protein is CASFRRQGNYGYTF.

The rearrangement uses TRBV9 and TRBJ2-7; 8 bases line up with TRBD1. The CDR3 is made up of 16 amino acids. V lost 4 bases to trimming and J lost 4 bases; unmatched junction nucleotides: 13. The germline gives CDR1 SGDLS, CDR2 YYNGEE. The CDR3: CASSRGGTGLVYEQYF. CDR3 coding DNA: TGTGCCAGCAGCCGTGGAGGGACAGGATTAGTTTACGAGCAGTACTTC.

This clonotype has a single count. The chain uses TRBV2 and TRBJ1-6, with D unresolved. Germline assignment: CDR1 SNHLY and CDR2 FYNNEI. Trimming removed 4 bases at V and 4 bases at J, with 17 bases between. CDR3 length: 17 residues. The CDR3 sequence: CASSGAASPLYNSPLHF. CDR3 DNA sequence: TGTGCCAGCAGTGGAGCAGCTTCACCTCTTTATAATTCACCCCTCCACTTT.

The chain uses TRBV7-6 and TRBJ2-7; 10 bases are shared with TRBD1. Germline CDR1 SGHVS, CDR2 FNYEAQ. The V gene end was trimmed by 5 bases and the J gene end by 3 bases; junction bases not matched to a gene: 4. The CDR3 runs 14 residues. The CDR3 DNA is TGTGCCAGCAGCCCGGGACAGGGGCTCTACGAGCAGTACTTC. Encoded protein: CASSPGQGLYEQYF.

CDR3 nucleotide sequence: TGCAGCGTTACTGATGGCTACACCTTC. Translating gives CSVTDGYTF. V and J are TRBV29-1 and TRBJ1-2; D gene ambiguous. Per the germline V gene, CDR1 is SQVTM and CDR2 is ANQGSEA. V was cut by 5 bases and J by 6 bases, with 4 bases left in between. The CDR3 has 9 residues.

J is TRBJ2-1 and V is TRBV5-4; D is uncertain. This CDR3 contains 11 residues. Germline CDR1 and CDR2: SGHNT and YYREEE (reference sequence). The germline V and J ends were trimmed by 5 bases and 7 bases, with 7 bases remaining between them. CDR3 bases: TGTGCCAGCAGGAAGGCAAATGAGCAGTTCTTC. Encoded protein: CASRKANEQFF.

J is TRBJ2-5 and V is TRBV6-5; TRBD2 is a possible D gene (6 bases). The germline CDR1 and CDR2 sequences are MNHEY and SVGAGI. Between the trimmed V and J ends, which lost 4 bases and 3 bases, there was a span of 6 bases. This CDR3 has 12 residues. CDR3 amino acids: CASSLAEETQYF. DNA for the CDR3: TGTGCCAGCAGTTTAGCGGAAGAGACCCAGTACTTC.

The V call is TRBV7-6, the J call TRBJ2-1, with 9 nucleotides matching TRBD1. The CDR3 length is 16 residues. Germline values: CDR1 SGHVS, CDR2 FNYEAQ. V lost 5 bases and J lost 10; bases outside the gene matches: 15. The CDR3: CASSTSGTGLLKEQFF. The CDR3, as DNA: TGTGCCAGCAGCACCTCCGGGACAGGGCTGTTGAAGGAGCAGTTCTTC.

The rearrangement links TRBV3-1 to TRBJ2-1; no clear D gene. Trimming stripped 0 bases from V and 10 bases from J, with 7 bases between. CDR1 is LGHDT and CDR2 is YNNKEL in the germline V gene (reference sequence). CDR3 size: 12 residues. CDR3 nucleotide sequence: TGTGCCAGCAGCCAAGAGTTCGGAGAGCAGTTCTTC. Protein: CASSQEFGEQFF.